This T cell receptor (beta chain) stems from a study of PD-1 and CTLA-4 blockade in melanoma. Germline V lookup: CDR1 SGHRS, CDR2 YFSETQ. Deletions cut 4 bases from V and 0 bases from J, with 12 bases between. The CDR3 length is 15 residues. TCRdb's copy holds only in-frame clones and misses some; the assay was immunoSEQ multiplex PCR. The table shows around 29,000 clones, with 70% to 90% occurring only once. The gene calls are TRBV5-1 and TRBJ2-3; perhaps D is TRBD1 or TRBD2 (5 bases each). This specimen was CD8+ T cells from peripheral blood, taken before anti-PD-1 treatment. This receptor was obtained from a human donor with melanoma. CDR3 residues: CASSGDGTSTDTQYF. CDR3 coding DNA: TGCGCCAGCAGCGGGGACGGCACTAGCACAGATACGCAGTATTTT.